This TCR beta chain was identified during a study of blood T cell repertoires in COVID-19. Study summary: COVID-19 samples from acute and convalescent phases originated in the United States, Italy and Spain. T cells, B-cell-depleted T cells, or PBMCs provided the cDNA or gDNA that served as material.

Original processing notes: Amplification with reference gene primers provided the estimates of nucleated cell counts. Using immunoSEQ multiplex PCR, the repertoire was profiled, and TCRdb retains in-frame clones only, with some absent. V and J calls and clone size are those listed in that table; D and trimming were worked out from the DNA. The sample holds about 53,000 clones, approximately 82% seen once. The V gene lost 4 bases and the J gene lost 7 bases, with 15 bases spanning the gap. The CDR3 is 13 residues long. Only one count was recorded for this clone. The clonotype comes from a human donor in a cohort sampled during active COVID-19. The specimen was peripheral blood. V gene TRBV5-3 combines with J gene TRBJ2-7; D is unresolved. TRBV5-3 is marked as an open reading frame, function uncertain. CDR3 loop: CARSREALLEQYF. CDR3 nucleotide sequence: TGTGCCAGAAGCCGTGAGGCCCTACTGGAGCAGTACTTC.